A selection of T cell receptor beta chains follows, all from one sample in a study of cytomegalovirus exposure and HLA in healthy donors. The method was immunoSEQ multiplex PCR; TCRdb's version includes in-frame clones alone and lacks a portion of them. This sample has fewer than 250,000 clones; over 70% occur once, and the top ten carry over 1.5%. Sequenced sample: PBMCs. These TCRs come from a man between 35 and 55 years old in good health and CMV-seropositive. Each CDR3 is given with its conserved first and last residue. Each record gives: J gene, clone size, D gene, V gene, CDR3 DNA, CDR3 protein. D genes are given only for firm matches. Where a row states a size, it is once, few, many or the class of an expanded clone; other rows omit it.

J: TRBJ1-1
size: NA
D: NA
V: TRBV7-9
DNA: TGTGCCAGCAGCTTTGGCCGCGCTTTCTTT
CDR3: CASSFGRAFF

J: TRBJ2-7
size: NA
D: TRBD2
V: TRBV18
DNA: TGTGCCAGCTCTCCCGGGACTAAAATTTACGAGCAGTACTTC
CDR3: CASSPGTKIYEQYF

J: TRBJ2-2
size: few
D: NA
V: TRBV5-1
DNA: TGTGCCAGCAGCTTAATAGCCGGGGAGCTGTTTTTT
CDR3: CASSLIAGELFF

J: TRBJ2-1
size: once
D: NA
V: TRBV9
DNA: TGTGCCAGCAGCGTAGGGCCGGGACTGGGCTACAATGAGCAGTTCTTC
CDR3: CASSVGPGLGYNEQFF

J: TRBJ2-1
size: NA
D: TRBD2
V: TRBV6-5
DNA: TGTGCCAGCACCCCGGGGACTAGCCGGAGGGAGCAGTTCTTC
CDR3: CASTPGTSRREQFF

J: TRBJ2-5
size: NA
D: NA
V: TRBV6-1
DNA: TGTGCCAGCAGGAGACAGGCTGAAGAGACCCAGTACTTC
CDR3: CASRRQAEETQYF

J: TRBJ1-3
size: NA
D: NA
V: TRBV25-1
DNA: TGTGCCAGCAGTGTAGGGGCCGATCGGTCTGGAAACACCATATATTTT
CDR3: CASSVGADRSGNTIYF

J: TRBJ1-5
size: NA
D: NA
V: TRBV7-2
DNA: TGTGCCAGCAGCCGTGGAGTCCAGGGCAGCAATCAGCCCCAGCATTTT
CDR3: CASSRGVQGSNQPQHF

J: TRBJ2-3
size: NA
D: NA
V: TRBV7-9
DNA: TGTGCCAGCAGCCCGCAGGGAAGCCCAGATACGCAGTATTTT
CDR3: CASSPQGSPDTQYF

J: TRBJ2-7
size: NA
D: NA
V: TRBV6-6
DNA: TGTGCCAGCAGTTACGAAGGGGTGGTCGGCGAGCAGTACTTC
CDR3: CASSYEGVVGEQYF